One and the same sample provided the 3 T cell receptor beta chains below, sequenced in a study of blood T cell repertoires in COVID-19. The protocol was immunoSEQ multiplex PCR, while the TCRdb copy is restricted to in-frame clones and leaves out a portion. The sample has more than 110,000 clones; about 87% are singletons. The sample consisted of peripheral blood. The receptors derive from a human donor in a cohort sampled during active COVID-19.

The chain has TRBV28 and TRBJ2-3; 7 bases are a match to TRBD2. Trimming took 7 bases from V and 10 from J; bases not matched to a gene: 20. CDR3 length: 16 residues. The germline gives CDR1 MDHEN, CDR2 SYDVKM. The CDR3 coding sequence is TGTGCCAGCAACTTGCGGTTTCGAAGCGGGATAGCGGCGCAGTATTTT. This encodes CASNLRFRSGIAAQYF.

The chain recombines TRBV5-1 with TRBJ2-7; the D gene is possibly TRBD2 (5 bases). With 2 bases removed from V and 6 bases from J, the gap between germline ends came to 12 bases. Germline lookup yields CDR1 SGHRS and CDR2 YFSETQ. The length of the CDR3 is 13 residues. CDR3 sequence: CASSFGTAGEQYF. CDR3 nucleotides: TGCGCCAGCAGCTTTGGAACCGCGGGCGAGCAGTACTTC.

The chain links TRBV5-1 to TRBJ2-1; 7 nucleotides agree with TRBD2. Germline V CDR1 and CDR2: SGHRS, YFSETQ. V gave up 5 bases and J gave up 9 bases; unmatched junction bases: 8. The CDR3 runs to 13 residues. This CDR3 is CASRGTGGSEQFF. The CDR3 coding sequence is TGCGCCAGCAGGGGGACGGGAGGTAGTGAGCAGTTCTTC.